The entry below gives a single T cell receptor beta chain sequence along with its context. The record originates from a study of blood T cell repertoires in COVID-19. Recruits, aged roughly 18 to 90 years, lived in 24 US areas. Participants' reported clinical history set cohort assignment. Symptom resolution, clearance, or two negative PCRs marked the recovered donors of Cohort 3. Produced via immunoSEQ multiplex PCR; TCRdb's table is partial and in-frame only. Of some 230,000 clones detected, approximately 82% appear once; the ten largest clones hold about 15%. The receptor was derived from a man aged 40-55 years who had recovered from COVID-19. Material for sequencing was PBMCs or T cells enriched from blood (not recorded which).

The CDR3 loop is CATRLTGGDGYTF. Written as DNA, the CDR3 is TGTGCCACCCGATTGACAGGGGGCGATGGCTACACCTTC. This rearrangement joins TRBV27 to TRBJ1-2; 10 positions match TRBD1. The CDR3 contains 13 residues. The J segment lost 6 bases and the V segment lost 10 bases, leaving 8 bases of the junction unmatched. Germline V CDR1 and CDR2: MNHEY, SMNVEV (reference sequence).